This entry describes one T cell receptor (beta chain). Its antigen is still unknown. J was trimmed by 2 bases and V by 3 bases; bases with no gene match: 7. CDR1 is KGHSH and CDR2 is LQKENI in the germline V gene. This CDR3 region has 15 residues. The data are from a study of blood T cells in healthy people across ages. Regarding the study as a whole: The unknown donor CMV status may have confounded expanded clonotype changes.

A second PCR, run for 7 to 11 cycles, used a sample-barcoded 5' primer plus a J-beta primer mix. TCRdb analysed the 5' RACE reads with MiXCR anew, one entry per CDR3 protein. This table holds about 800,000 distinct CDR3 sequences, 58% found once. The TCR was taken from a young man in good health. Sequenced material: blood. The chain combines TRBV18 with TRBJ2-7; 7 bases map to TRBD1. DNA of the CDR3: TGTGCCAGCTCACCTCCGGGACAGTCAACCTACGAGCAGTACTTC. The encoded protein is CASSPPGQSTYEQYF.